Detailed here is one TCR beta chain. The antigen remains unidentified. Trimming cost V 3 bases and J 4 bases; bases outside gene matches: 5. The germline V gene encodes CDR1 GTSNPN and CDR2 SVGIG (reference sequence). CDR3 length equals 13 residues. This sample was taken from a study of cytomegalovirus exposure and HLA in healthy donors. Study as a whole: Membership in the Caucasian-associated ancestry cluster was found for around 81% of nearly 400 genotyped donors.

Study-level points and caveats: Several of the most significant clusters were apparently associated with common viral pathogens in a later analysis.

Use of 60 Vbeta and 13 Jbeta primers characterized the PCR. Assay: immunoSEQ multiplex PCR; the TCRdb copy retains only in-frame clones and omits some. This sample has 100,000 or so clones, with around three quarters found just once. The sequence was collected from a woman between 50 and 59 years old in good health and CMV-seropositive. Material for sequencing was PBMCs. J is TRBJ2-7 and V is TRBV30; 8 bases fit TRBD1. The CDR3 spells CAWRFRGLYEQYF. CDR3 sequence (DNA): TGTGCCTGGAGGTTCAGGGGGCTTTACGAGCAGTACTTC. The variable domain in full, with the rest retrieved from reference TRBV30 and TRBJ2-7, is SQTIHQWPATLVQPVGSPLSLECTVEGTSNPNLYWYRQAAGRGLQLLFYSVGIGQISSEVPQNLSASRPQDRQFILSSKKLLLSDSGFYLCAWRFRGLYEQYFGPGTRLTVT.